The following is a T cell receptor (beta chain) sequence with its context. V was shortened by 5 bases and J by 7 bases, with 12 bases between the two germline ends. Germline V gene sequence: CDR1 MNHEY, CDR2 SMNVEV (reference sequence). The CDR3 sequence is 12 residues long. Only in-frame clones appear in the TCRdb table, and some are missing; sequencing was by immunoSEQ multiplex PCR. The sample lists 200,000 to 250,000 clones, about 88% seen once, with 2.9% in the top ten. The data derive from a study of blood T cell repertoires in COVID-19. Background on the study: Acute-phase and convalescent COVID-19 samples originated in the United States, Italy and Spain. PBMCs, B-cell-depleted T cells, or T cells were the source of the cDNA or gDNA that made up the material.

J is TRBJ2-7 and V is TRBV27; D possibly corresponds to TRBD2 (7 bases). The sequencing sample was made of peripheral blood. The TCR sequence derives from a middle-aged man who had recovered from COVID-19. Here the CDR3 reads CASSLGGGEQYF. The CDR3 nucleotides read TGTGCCAGCAGTCTAGGGGGGGGAGAGCAGTACTTC.